Shown below are 17 T cell receptor beta chains from a single sample sequenced in a study of blood T cell repertoires in COVID-19. Only in-frame clones appear in the TCRdb table, and some are missing; sequencing was by immunoSEQ multiplex PCR. Here the sample spans around 190,000 clones, around 85% being singletons. Sequenced: peripheral blood. These TCRs come from a man aged 65 to 79 with active or convalescent COVID-19.

The genes are TRBV11-3 and TRBJ1-1, with D maybe TRBD1 (5 bases). Deletions cut 4 bases from V and 6 bases from J, with 15 bases between. This CDR3 contains 14 residues. Germline V gives CDR1 SGHNT, CDR2 YENEEA. The CDR3 spells CASSSGLPGAEAFF. The CDR3 DNA sequence: TGTGCCAGCAGCTCGGGACTACCGGGCGCTGAAGCTTTCTTT.

A single count supports this clone. This rearrangement joins TRBV11-3 to TRBJ2-7; 10 bases align to TRBD1. The CDR3 runs 15 residues. Germline V gene lookup returns CDR1 SGHNT and CDR2 YENEEA. With 5 bases clipped from V and 3 bases from J, the junction kept 7 bases outside the gene matches. CDR3: CASSQTGQGDYEQYF. Written as DNA, the CDR3 is TGTGCCAGCAGCCAGACCGGACAGGGGGACTACGAGCAGTACTTC.

V usage is TRBV28 and J usage is TRBJ1-2; 9 bases are shared with TRBD1. V trimming: 4 bases; J trimming: 6 bases; junction bases outside the gene matches: 6. The V gene's germline CDR1 is MDHEN and CDR2 SYDVKM. This CDR3 comprises 14 residues. In DNA, the CDR3 is TGTGCCAGCAGTTACGGACAGGGGCTGGATGGCTACACCTTC. Encoded protein: CASSYGQGLDGYTF.

The J gene is TRBJ1-2, the V gene TRBV6-6, with TRBD1 as a possible D gene (5 bases). In germline, CDR1 is MNHNY, CDR2 SVGAGI (reference sequence). The CDR3 has 15 amino acids. V lost 0 bases, J lost 0 bases, and 8 bases lay in between. The CDR3 region is CASSYSREANYGYTF. The CDR3 DNA reads as TGTGCCAGCAGTTACTCCAGGGAAGCTAACTATGGCTACACCTTC.

V gene TRBV29-1 combines with J gene TRBJ1-1; D is undetermined. Germline V CDR1 and CDR2: SQVTM, ANQGSEA. Trimming cost V 5 bases and J 4 bases, with 11 bases left between them. This CDR3 contains 12 residues. The CDR3 DNA sequence: TGCAGCGTTACGGCGGTCATCACTGAAGCTTTCTTT. Translating gives CSVTAVITEAFF.

The chain combines TRBV6-2 or TRBV6-3 with TRBJ2-1, with TRBD1 as a possible D gene (5 bases). Trimming removed 0 bases at V and 6 bases at J, with 9 bases between. Germline V lookup: CDR1 MNHEY, CDR2 SVGEGT. The CDR3 length is 14 residues. CDR3 nucleotides: TGTGCCAGCAGTTACTCACAGGTTTTCAATGAGCAGTTCTTC. It codes for CASSYSQVFNEQFF.

The genes are TRBV19 and TRBJ2-7; 8 nucleotides line up with TRBD1. The CDR3 has 15 amino acids. V lost 5 bases and J lost 2; bases outside the gene matches: 8. The V gene's germline CDR1 is LNHDA and CDR2 SQIVND (reference sequence). In DNA form, the CDR3 reads TGTGCCAGTAGTGCCCGAGACAGGGGTCCCTACGAGCAGTACTTC. Translated, it gives CASSARDRGPYEQYF.

The chain recombines TRBV6-4 with TRBJ1-1; D is possibly TRBD1 (6 bases). V was clipped by 6 bases and J by 2 bases, with 16 bases between them. The CDR3 covers 15 residues. CDR1 is MRHNA and CDR2 is SNTAGT in the germline V gene. CDR3 bases: TGTGCCAGCAGCATAACAGGGACTAAAAACACTGAAGCTTTCTTT. Its translation: CASSITGTKNTEAFF.

The chain carries TRBV30 and TRBJ2-5; possible D gene TRBD1, 6 bases. The V gene's germline CDR1 is GTSNPN and CDR2 SVGIG (reference sequence). Trimming cost V 1 base and J 5 bases, with 17 bases left between them. The CDR3 length is 15 residues. CDR3 protein: CAWSGTVLYGETQYF. CDR3 bases: TGTGCCTGGAGTGGGACAGTCCTCTACGGGGAGACCCAGTACTTC.

The J gene is TRBJ1-2, the V gene TRBV4-3; unclear D gene. Per the germline V gene, CDR1 is LGHNA and CDR2 is YSLEER. Trimming shortened V by 0 bases and J by 5 bases, and 13 bases separated the two germline ends. The CDR3 loop spans 15 amino acids. The CDR3 nucleotides read TGCGCCAGCAGCCAAGATGAGGGAATAGGATATGGCTACACCTTC. As protein: CASSQDEGIGYGYTF.

V and J are TRBV11-2 and TRBJ1-5, with D unclear. Trimming removed 1 base from V and 2 bases from J, with 9 bases in between. This CDR3 is 15 amino acids long. Germline CDR1 SGHAT, CDR2 FQNNGV. CDR3: CASSLGFGGNQPQHF. CDR3 DNA: TGTGCCAGCAGCTTAGGTTTCGGGGGCAATCAGCCCCAGCATTTT.

The chain recombines TRBV6-5 with TRBJ1-5; the match to TRBD1 covers 7 bases. CDR3 length: 15 residues. J lost 5 bases, V lost 5 bases, and 9 bases had no gene match. Germline V gives CDR1 MNHEY, CDR2 SVGAGI. CDR3 coding DNA: TGTGCCAGCAGTACCCTCACAGGGGCTGATCAGCCCCAGCATTTT. It is translated as CASSTLTGADQPQHF.

The chain carries TRBV9 and TRBJ1-1; D unclear. The CDR3 has 14 amino acids. Germline values: CDR1 SGDLS, CDR2 YYNGEE. The ends were cut back, 1 base at V and 0 bases at J, with 7 bases in the middle. The CDR3 loop reads CASSVLSMNTEAFF. CDR3 bases: TGTGCCAGCAGCGTATTAAGCATGAACACTGAAGCTTTCTTT.

V is TRBV11-2 and J is TRBJ2-2, with 8 bases matching TRBD2. The CDR3 is 14 residues long. The germline V gene encodes CDR1 SGHAT and CDR2 FQNNGV. Losses at the gene ends were 3 bases for V and 4 bases for J; bases not matched to a gene: 1. CDR3 residues: CASSFAGGTGELFF. DNA of the CDR3: TGTGCCAGCAGCTTCGCGGGGGGCACCGGGGAGCTGTTTTTT.

The V gene is TRBV7-8, the J gene TRBJ1-4; TRBD1 matches 7 bases. The CDR3 has 15 residues. CDR1 is SGHVS, CDR2 FQNEAQ, per germline. The junction had 9 bases not matched to a gene; V was cut back by 4 bases and J by 7 bases. Here the CDR3 DNA reads TGTGCCAGCAGCTCCGACAGGGCTCGGGGTGAAAAACTGTTTTTT. This codes for CASSSDRARGEKLFF.

V and J are TRBV21-1 and TRBJ2-7; TRBD1, as called in the table, went unchecked against the DNA. TRBV21-1 is given as a pseudogene. This CDR3 has 17 amino acids. CDR3 sequence (DNA): TGTGCCAGCAGCAAAGCCAGACCGGGACATAGCTCCTACGAGCAGTACTTC. Translation: CASSKARPGHSSYEQYF.

This clone was seen once. This chain uses TRBV18 with TRBJ1-3; 8 bases map to TRBD1. This CDR3 comprises 16 residues. Germline V lookup: CDR1 KGHSH, CDR2 LQKENI. V lost 2 bases to trimming and J lost 4 bases; unmatched junction nucleotides: 7. The DNA of the CDR3 is TGTGCCAGCTCACCATTTGACAGGGGCCCCGGAAACACCATATATTTT. Amino acid sequence: CASSPFDRGPGNTIYF.